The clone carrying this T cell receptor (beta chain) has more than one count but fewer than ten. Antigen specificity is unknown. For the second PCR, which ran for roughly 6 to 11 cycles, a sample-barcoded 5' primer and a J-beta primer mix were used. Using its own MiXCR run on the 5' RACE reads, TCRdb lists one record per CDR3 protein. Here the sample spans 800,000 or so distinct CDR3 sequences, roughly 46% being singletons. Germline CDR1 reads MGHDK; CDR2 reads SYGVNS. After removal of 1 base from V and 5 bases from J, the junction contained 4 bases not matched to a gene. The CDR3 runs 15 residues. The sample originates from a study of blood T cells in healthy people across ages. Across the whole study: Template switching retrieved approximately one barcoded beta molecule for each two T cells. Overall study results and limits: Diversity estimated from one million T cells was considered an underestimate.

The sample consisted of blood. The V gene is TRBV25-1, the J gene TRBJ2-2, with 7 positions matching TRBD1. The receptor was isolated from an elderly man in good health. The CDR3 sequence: CASSEFTGVTGELFF. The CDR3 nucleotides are TGTGCCAGCAGTGAATTCACAGGGGTAACCGGGGAGCTGTTTTTT.